One sample yielded the 25 T cell receptor beta chains listed below, sequenced in a study of cytomegalovirus exposure and HLA in healthy donors. PCR involved 60 Vbeta and 13 Jbeta primers. The table came from immunoSEQ multiplex PCR; TCRdb's copy has only in-frame clones and leaves some out. The table has some 110,000 clones, approximately 79% seen once. The sample consisted of PBMCs. Receptors originate from a man aged 50-60 years in good health and CMV-seropositive.

The chain has TRBV19 and TRBJ2-7, with D uncertain. The V gene lost 9 bases and the J gene lost 0 bases, with 12 bases spanning the gap. The CDR3 has 13 residues. CDR1 and CDR2 (germline): LNHDA, SQIVND (reference sequence). This CDR3 is CARTLRRSYEQYF. As DNA, the CDR3 is TGTGCCAGAACCCTGAGGCGCTCCTACGAGCAGTACTTC.

V usage is TRBV9 and J usage is TRBJ1-2, with TRBD1 matching 11 bases. The CDR3 has 15 residues. The trim removed 1 base at V and 8 bases at J, leaving 7 bases unmatched. From germline, CDR1 is SGDLS and CDR2 YYNGEE. CDR3 in DNA: TGTGCCAGCAGCGTAAGCGGACAGGGGGCAGAGGGCTACACCTTC. Translated: CASSVSGQGAEGYTF.

In DNA, the CDR3 is TGTGCCAGCAGCTTAGGCGGGTTAGCGGTAACCAATGAGCAGTTCTTC. Translating gives CASSLGGLAVTNEQFF. The chain employs TRBV7-2 and TRBJ2-1, with a tentative D call TRBD2 (6 bases). Trimming cost V 1 base and J 6 bases, with 16 bases left between them. The germline V gene encodes CDR1 SGHTA and CDR2 FQGNSA. This CDR3 contains 16 residues.

The chain joins TRBV7-9 to TRBJ2-1, with 11 bases aligning to TRBD2. The length of the CDR3 is 17 residues. In germline, CDR1 is SEHNR, CDR2 FQNEAQ (reference sequence). V shed 5 bases, J shed 8 bases, and the junction held 14 bases outside the gene matches. CDR3 protein: CASSLKTSGAVQYEQFF. CDR3 sequence (DNA): TGTGCCAGCAGCCTGAAGACTAGCGGGGCTGTACAGTATGAGCAGTTCTTC. The entire variable domain, with the rest obtained from reference TRBV7-9 and TRBJ2-1, is as follows: DTGVSQNPRHKITKRGQNVTFRCDPISEHNRLYWYRQTLGQGPEFLTYFQNEAQLEKSRLLSDRFSAERPKGSFSTLEIQRTEQGDSAMYLCASSLKTSGAVQYEQFFGPGTRLTVL.

This chain connects TRBV4-2 to TRBJ2-2; D ambiguous. The CDR3 has 18 residues. Germline CDR1 and CDR2: LGHNA and YNFKEQ. V was cut by 0 bases and J by 6 bases, with 20 bases left in between. The CDR3 sequence: CASSQDQVLFTSAGELFF. CDR3 nucleotides: TGTGCCAGCAGCCAAGATCAGGTTCTGTTCACATCCGCCGGGGAGCTGTTTTTT.

This clone has just one count. CDR3 DNA sequence: TGTGCCAGCAGTCAACGTACTTCTAGCGGGAGGGGTGATGGGGGTACGCAGTATTTT. Its translation: CASSQRTSSGRGDGGTQYF. V and J are TRBV27 and TRBJ2-3; 12 bases are a match to TRBD2. This CDR3 has 19 amino acids. Looked up from germline, CDR1 is MNHEY and CDR2 is SMNVEV (reference sequence). J lost 8 bases, V lost 5 bases, and 20 bases had no gene match.

The gene calls are TRBV14 and TRBJ2-3; 7 bases line up with TRBD2. In germline, CDR1 is SGHDN, CDR2 FVKESK. V lost 0 bases, J lost 6 bases, and 6 bases stayed unmatched. The CDR3 is 15 amino acids. The CDR3 sequence: CASSQEGGSEDTQYF. CDR3 DNA: TGTGCCAGCAGCCAAGAGGGCGGGAGCGAGGATACGCAGTATTTT.

The rearrangement uses TRBV18 and TRBJ1-3; 7 bases match TRBD1. CDR3 length: 15 residues. Germline V gene data show CDR1 as KGHSH and CDR2 as LQKENI. V shed 5 bases and J 4 bases; nucleotides not matched to a gene: 8. The CDR3 is CASSTTGSRGNTIYF. CDR3 coding DNA: TGTGCCAGCTCAACGACAGGGTCGCGAGGAAACACCATATATTTT.

The chain uses TRBV2 and TRBJ2-5, with 11 bases aligning to TRBD1. Trimming at V came to 9 bases and at J to 4 bases, leaving 7 bases not matched to a gene. CDR1 SNHLY and CDR2 FYNNEI come from the germline V gene. This CDR3 contains 14 residues. The DNA for the CDR3 is TGTGCCAGTGGAAGGGACAGGGGGACAGAGACCCAGTACTTC. This codes for CASGRDRGTETQYF.

This chain uses TRBV2 with TRBJ2-5; D not certain. The CDR3 sequence is 14 residues long. The V end lost 7 bases, the J end lost 2 bases, and 14 bases lay between the germline ends. Germline V CDR1 and CDR2: SNHLY, FYNNEI. The CDR3 coding sequence is TGTGCCAGCAATAAATACACCAATCAAGAGACCCAGTACTTC. Translating it yields CASNKYTNQETQYF.

The rearrangement links TRBV5-5 to TRBJ2-5, with D possibly being TRBD2 (5 bases). V lost 4 bases, J lost 2 bases, and 9 bases lay in between. Germline CDR1 SGHKS, CDR2 YYEKEE (reference sequence). The CDR3 is 13 amino acids. CDR3 sequence: CASSPDSQETQYF. The DNA of the CDR3 is TGTGCCAGCAGCCCGGACTCTCAAGAGACCCAGTACTTC.

The chain recombines TRBV5-1 with TRBJ2-1, with 8 positions matching TRBD1. CDR3 size: 15 residues. CDR1 and CDR2 from the germline V gene are SGHRS and YFSETQ. With 4 bases clipped from V and 2 bases from J, the junction kept 5 bases outside the gene matches. The CDR3 coding sequence is TGCGCCAGCAGCCTACAGGGGGAAACCTACAATGAGCAGTTCTTC. It encodes CASSLQGETYNEQFF.

The chain is built from TRBV19 and TRBJ2-1, with 11 bases aligning to TRBD2. Germline values: CDR1 LNHDA, CDR2 SQIVND (reference sequence). The trim removed 2 bases at V and 4 bases at J, leaving 13 bases unmatched. The CDR3 runs 19 residues. CDR3 nucleotides: TGTGCCAGTAGTATAAGCGCTAGCGGGAGGTCCCGTCGTTACAATGAGCAGTTCTTC. Protein sequence: CASSISASGRSRRYNEQFF. Complete variable domain (other parts from reference TRBV19 and TRBJ2-1): DGGITQSPKYLFRKEGQNVTLSCEQNLNHDAMYWYRQDPGQGLRLIYYSQIVNDFQKGDIAEGYSVSREKKESFPLTVTSAQKNPTAFYLCASSISASGRSRRYNEQFFGPGTRLTVL.

V usage is TRBV7-9 and J usage is TRBJ2-5; D is perhaps TRBD1 (6 bases). CDR3 length equals 13 residues. Trimming shortened V by 8 bases and J by 0 bases, and 10 bases separated the two germline ends. The germline V gene encodes CDR1 SEHNR and CDR2 FQNEAQ (reference sequence). DNA of the CDR3: TGTGCCAGCCTCCGGACAGACCAAGAGACCCAGTACTTC. It is translated as CASLRTDQETQYF. Filled out from reference TRBV7-9 and TRBJ2-5, the complete variable domain reads DTGVSQNPRHKITKRGQNVTFRCDPISEHNRLYWYRQTLGQGPEFLTYFQNEAQLEKSRLLSDRFSAERPKGSFSTLEIQRTEQGDSAMYLCASLRTDQETQYFGPGTRLLVL.

V and J are TRBV18 and TRBJ2-7; maybe TRBD2 (5 bases). Germline CDR1 reads KGHSH; CDR2 reads LQKENI. This CDR3 spans 14 amino acids. Trimming cost V 2 bases and J 1 base, with 9 bases left between them. The CDR3 loop reads CASSPSGVSYEQYF. In DNA form, the CDR3 reads TGTGCCAGCTCACCATCCGGGGTATCCTACGAGCAGTACTTC. The variable domain in full, with the rest retrieved from reference TRBV18 and TRBJ2-7, is NAGVMQNPRHLVRRRGQEARLRCSPMKGHSHVYWYRQLPEEGLKFMVYLQKENIIDESGMPKERFSAEFPKEGPSILRIQQVVRGDSAAYFCASSPSGVSYEQYFGPGTRLTVT.

The chain couples TRBV4-1 to TRBJ2-3; 8 nucleotides agree with TRBD2. This CDR3 contains 17 residues. J was trimmed by 4 bases and V by 3 bases; bases with no gene match: 12. From germline, CDR1 is MGHRA and CDR2 YSYEKL. CDR3 sequence: CASSQFSGGSVADTQYF. The DNA for the CDR3 is TGCGCCAGCAGCCAGTTCTCGGGGGGGAGTGTGGCAGATACGCAGTATTTT.

This clone was observed a few times. The rearrangement links TRBV7-9 to TRBJ2-3; TRBD1 aligns across 8 bases. V gave up 6 bases and J gave up 3 bases; unmatched junction bases: 11. Germline CDR1 and CDR2: SEHNR and FQNEAQ (reference sequence). CDR3 size: 16 residues. The CDR3 region has the DNA TGTGCCAGCAGTCTTGTATGGGACAGGCGAACAGATACGCAGTATTTT. Its translation is CASSLVWDRRTDTQYF.

The genes are TRBV6-1 and TRBJ2-7; D not certain. Germline CDR1 reads MNHNS; CDR2 reads SASEGT. V dropped 1 base and J dropped 2 bases, with 6 bases sitting between them. The CDR3 covers 13 residues. CDR3 sequence: CASSEGPAYEQYF. CDR3 in DNA: TGTGCCAGCAGTGAAGGGCCAGCCTACGAGCAGTACTTC.

This CDR3 is CASSETGTGIYEQYF. The CDR3 nucleotides are TGCGCCAGCAGCGAAACCGGGACAGGGATCTACGAGCAGTACTTC. The J gene is TRBJ2-7, the V gene TRBV4-3; 9 bases align to TRBD1. The CDR3 has 15 residues. Germline CDR1 reads LGHNA; CDR2 reads YSLEER. The J segment lost 3 bases and the V segment lost 5 bases, leaving 8 bases of the junction unmatched.

The chain recombines TRBV6-5 with TRBJ1-5, with TRBD1 matching over 7 bases. The CDR3 contains 14 residues. Unmatched junction bases numbered 4, after V lost 6 bases and J lost 2 bases. Germline assignment: CDR1 MNHEY and CDR2 SVGAGI. The CDR3 loop is CASRRGQRNQPQHF. CDR3 sequence (DNA): TGTGCCAGCAGGCGGGGACAGCGCAATCAGCCCCAGCATTTT.

The chain joins TRBV29-1 to TRBJ2-5; D possibly corresponds to TRBD1 (6 bases). Trimming left V 3 bases short and J 2 bases short, with 13 bases between. CDR1 is SQVTM and CDR2 is ANQGSEA in the germline V gene. The CDR3 has 14 residues. Written as DNA, the CDR3 is TGCAGCGTTGACAGAACAGGGCGGCAAGAGACCCAGTACTTC. Translated: CSVDRTGRQETQYF.

This chain connects TRBV5-1 to TRBJ2-7, with D unclear. The CDR3 has 13 amino acids. Deletions cut 0 bases from V and 6 bases from J, with 10 bases between. Germline CDR1 reads SGHRS; CDR2 reads YFSETQ. The CDR3 bases are TGCGCCAGCAGCTTGGAAGTATCGGGCGAGCAGTACTTC. This encodes CASSLEVSGEQYF.

The chain couples TRBV19 to TRBJ1-2; D not certain. The CDR3 totals 14 residues. Germline loops: CDR1 LNHDA, CDR2 SQIVND (reference sequence). The germline V and J ends were trimmed by 1 base and 1 base, with 7 bases remaining between them. The CDR3 nucleotides read TGTGCCAGTAGTATAGGTGACATTAACTATGGCTACACCTTC. It yields the protein CASSIGDINYGYTF.

This clone was detected a few times. The chain recombines TRBV10-3 with TRBJ1-1; 10 nucleotides align to TRBD1. The CDR3 totals 15 residues. The V and J ends lost 3 bases and 6 bases, in that order; junction bases with no gene match: 7. Looked up from germline, CDR1 is ENHRY and CDR2 is SYGVKD. CDR3 bases: TGTGCCATCAGTGACCAAGACAGGGGGCGAGCTGAAGCTTTCTTT. Residues: CAISDQDRGRAEAFF.

This clone showed up just a few times. The CDR3 spells CASSLGQPNTEAFF. In DNA, the CDR3 is TGTGCCAGCAGTTTAGGGCAGCCGAACACTGAAGCTTTCTTT. This chain joins TRBV27 and TRBJ1-1, with unresolved D. CDR3 length: 14 amino acids. The germline CDR1 and CDR2 sequences are MNHEY and SMNVEV (reference sequence). V lost 2 bases, J lost 1 base, and 8 bases lay in between.